The 27 T cell receptor beta chains given below trace back to one sample, sequenced in a study of blood T cells in healthy people across ages. Alongside a J-beta primer mix, a sample-barcoded 5' primer served in a second PCR lasting about 6 to 12 cycles. Via MiXCR, TCRdb re-called the 5' RACE reads, giving one row per CDR3 protein. The sample has approximately 800,000 distinct CDR3 sequences; around 68% are singletons. Specimen: blood. Receptor source: a man aged 30-40 years in good health.

The chain recombines TRBV29-1 with TRBJ1-5; perhaps TRBD1 as D (5 bases). V lost 4 bases, J lost 2 bases, and 15 bases lay in between. Germline V gene data show CDR1 as SQVTM and CDR2 as ANQGSEA. The CDR3 has 15 amino acids. CDR3 nucleotide sequence: TGCAGCGTTGTCGAGGGGCGGGGGGGCAATCAGCCCCAGCATTTT. Protein: CSVVEGRGGNQPQHF.

A few counts support this clonotype. The rearrangement uses TRBV24-1 and TRBJ2-2; D possibly corresponds to TRBD1 (6 bases). The ends were cut back, 1 base at V and 4 bases at J, with 9 bases in the middle. The CDR3 length is 15 residues. Looked up from germline, CDR1 is KGHDR and CDR2 is SFDVKD. CDR3 region: CATSDLQGSTGELFF. For the CDR3, the DNA is TGTGCCACCAGTGATTTACAGGGTAGCACCGGGGAGCTGTTTTTT.

This sequence joins TRBV7-2 and TRBJ2-7; no clear D gene. CDR3 size: 12 residues. Germline loops: CDR1 SGHTA, CDR2 FQGNSA. Trimming shortened V by 0 bases and J by 7 bases, and 7 bases separated the two germline ends. Here the CDR3 reads CASSLAFGEQYF. Here the CDR3 DNA reads TGTGCCAGCAGCTTAGCTTTCGGGGAGCAGTACTTC.

This clonotype has a handful of counts. The genes are TRBV12-3 or TRBV12-4 and TRBJ2-7; 12 nucleotides agree with TRBD2. V shed 6 bases and J 0 bases; nucleotides not matched to a gene: 3. The CDR3 is made up of 15 amino acids. DNA for the CDR3: TGTGCCAGCAGCTGGACTAGCGGGGCCTCCTACGAGCAGTACTTC. This gives the protein CASSWTSGASYEQYF.

The rearrangement links TRBV10-3 to TRBJ1-5; 7 bases map to TRBD1. Trimming removed 10 bases from V and 7 bases from J; junction bases left unmatched: 19. The CDR3 extends over 16 amino acids. Germline-derived CDR1 and CDR2 are ENHRY and SYGVKD. CDR3 DNA sequence: TGTGCCACCCGGGACAGCTCTTCTGAGACAGGGCAGCCCCAGCATTTT. The encoded protein is CATRDSSSETGQPQHF.

The rearrangement joins TRBV29-1 to TRBJ2-5; the match to TRBD2 covers 12 bases. Per the germline V gene, CDR1 is SQVTM and CDR2 is ANQGSEA. The CDR3 runs to 16 residues. V was pared by 4 bases and J by 1 base, with 7 bases of the junction left unmatched. CDR3 bases: TGCAGCGTTGGAATTGGACTAGCGGGGAGCCAAGAGACCCAGTACTTC. Residues: CSVGIGLAGSQETQYF.

For this clonotype: Sequence at one end of the junction differs from germline and may be a read error. J is TRBJ2-3 and V is TRBV28; the match to TRBD2 covers 9 bases. The CDR3 contains 17 residues. Germline V gives CDR1 MDHEN, CDR2 SYDVKM. The CDR3 nucleotides read TGTGCCGGCAGCTCAGGCGCAGCGGGGGGTTGGACAGATACGCAGTATTTT. Amino acid sequence: CAGSSGAAGGWTDTQYF.

This chain links TRBV13 with TRBJ2-1; 9 bases are shared with TRBD2. The CDR3 is made up of 14 amino acids. Per germline, CDR1 PRHDT and CDR2 FYEKMQ (reference sequence). V lost 6 bases to trimming and J lost 5 bases; unmatched junction nucleotides: 5. The CDR3 is CASSPSGRHNEQFF. Written as DNA, the CDR3 is TGTGCCAGCAGTCCCAGCGGGAGGCACAATGAGCAGTTCTTC.

V and J are TRBV4-3 and TRBJ1-2; 7 positions agree with TRBD1. Germline CDR1 is LGHNA and CDR2 is YSLEER. The junction had 8 bases not matched to a gene; V was cut back by 0 bases and J by 7 bases. CDR3 length: 15 residues. For the CDR3, the DNA is TGCGCCAGCAGCCAAGAGGAGACAGGGACAAGTGGCTACACCTTC. This translates into CASSQEETGTSGYTF.

The chain has TRBV25-1 and TRBJ2-1; no firm D call. V dropped 3 bases and J dropped 3 bases, with 6 bases sitting between them. The CDR3 consists of 13 residues. Per the germline V gene, CDR1 is MGHDK and CDR2 is SYGVNS. Here the CDR3 reads CASSDNNYNEQFF. The CDR3 DNA reads TGTGCCAGCAGTGATAATAACTACAATGAGCAGTTCTTC.

The chain uses TRBV6-2 or TRBV6-3 and TRBJ2-5; TRBD2 matches 9 bases. The end of the DNA fits TRBJ2-7 better, so the J call may be wrong. The CDR3 spans 15 residues. Germline assignment: CDR1 MNHEY and CDR2 SVGEGT. In nucleotides, the CDR3 is TGTGCCAGCAGTCCTTTCAGCGGGGGGCCGTACGAGCAGTACTTC. Residues: CASSPFSGGPYEQYF.

The chain couples TRBV12-3 or TRBV12-4 to TRBJ2-6; a possible D gene is TRBD2 (5 bases). V was shortened by 4 bases and J by 2 bases, with 12 bases between the two germline ends. The CDR3 is 16 residues long. The CDR3 DNA is TGTGCCAGCAGTTCCTCGGGGTTCGCTGGGGCCAACGTCCTGACTTTC. As protein: CASSSSGFAGANVLTF.

Only one count was recorded for this clonotype. The chain joins TRBV5-1 to TRBJ1-2; 9 positions agree with TRBD1. This CDR3 has 12 residues. V shed 4 bases, J shed 12 bases, and the junction held 7 bases outside the gene matches. Germline V gene data show CDR1 as SGHRS and CDR2 as YFSETQ. CDR3 protein: CASSVGQGDHTF. The CDR3 DNA is TGCGCCAGCAGCGTGGGACAGGGAGATCACACCTTC.

This clonotype was counted a few times. The V call is TRBV29-1, the J call TRBJ2-3, with D possibly being TRBD1 (5 bases). Germline V gene data show CDR1 as SQVTM and CDR2 as ANQGSEA. Trimming cost V 7 bases and J 5 bases, with 19 bases left between them. The CDR3 sequence is 14 residues long. The CDR3 DNA sequence: TGCAGCGCTGAGGTGGCGCTTCAGGGAGATACGCAGTATTTT. Amino acids: CSAEVALQGDTQYF.

J is TRBJ2-7 and V is TRBV25-1; 10 bases line up with TRBD1. Trimming cost V 3 bases and J 3 bases; bases outside gene matches: 2. The CDR3 has 14 residues. CDR1 MGHDK and CDR2 SYGVNS come from the germline V gene. The CDR3 DNA is TGTGCCAGCAGTGAGGGACAGGGGTACTACGAGCAGTACTTC. This codes for CASSEGQGYYEQYF.

The chain recombines TRBV4-2 with TRBJ2-2, with 15 bases matching TRBD2. The germline gives CDR1 LGHNA, CDR2 YNFKEQ. This CDR3 has 18 residues. After removal of 6 bases from V and 3 bases from J, the junction contained 8 bases not matched to a gene. The CDR3 loop reads CASRRTSGGAWDTGELFF. CDR3 sequence (DNA): TGTGCCAGCAGACGGACTAGCGGGGGGGCTTGGGACACCGGGGAGCTGTTTTTT.

DNA for the CDR3: TGTGCCAGCAGCCTTACTAGCGGGGAATACAATGAGCAGTTCTTC. This gives the protein CASSLTSGEYNEQFF. This chain uses TRBV7-2 with TRBJ2-1, with 10 bases matching TRBD2. The CDR3 length is 15 residues. Germline lookup yields CDR1 SGHTA and CDR2 FQGNSA. Trimming removed 5 bases from V and 4 bases from J; junction bases left unmatched: 5.

The J gene is TRBJ1-1, the V gene TRBV6-2 or TRBV6-3, with D uncertain. Germline V gives CDR1 MNHEY, CDR2 SVGEGT. This CDR3 is built from 12 residues. V shed 0 bases and J shed 6 bases, with 5 bases lying between them. The CDR3 spells CASSYSAAEAFF. In DNA form, the CDR3 reads TGTGCCAGCAGTTACTCGGCAGCTGAAGCTTTCTTT.

The rearrangement uses TRBV10-3 and TRBJ2-1; D is unclear. The CDR3 covers 14 residues. The ends were cut back, 2 bases at V and 2 bases at J, with 7 bases in the middle. Germline assignment: CDR1 ENHRY and CDR2 SYGVKD. The CDR3 is CAISEASPYNEQFF. As DNA, the CDR3 is TGTGCCATCAGTGAGGCGTCCCCCTACAATGAGCAGTTCTTC.

The chain couples TRBV20-1 to TRBJ2-7; D possibly corresponds to TRBD2 (6 bases). The germline V gene has CDR1 DFQATT and CDR2 SNEGSKA (reference sequence). CDR3 length: 15 residues. V was trimmed by 0 bases and J by 7 bases, leaving 19 bases between them. The CDR3 sequence: CSARDTGGGYNEQYF. In DNA, the CDR3 is TGCAGTGCTAGAGATACTGGGGGAGGTTACAATGAGCAGTACTTC.

This clonotype was observed a handful of times. The rearrangement links TRBV9 to TRBJ2-3; 9 nucleotides line up with TRBD2. There are 15 residues in the CDR3. V lost 1 base, J lost 7 bases, and 7 bases stayed unmatched. Germline V gene lookup returns CDR1 SGDLS and CDR2 YYNGEE. The CDR3, as DNA: TGTGCCAGCAGCGTATCGGCGGGGGGGCTATATACGCAGTATTTT. Its translation: CASSVSAGGLYTQYF.

This chain connects TRBV28 to TRBJ1-5; 11 bases map to TRBD1. V was clipped by 3 bases and J by 0 bases; unmatched bases: 7. CDR3 length: 18 residues. Germline CDR1 reads MDHEN; CDR2 reads SYDVKM. Here the CDR3 DNA reads TGTGCCAGCAGTTTGGGGACAGGGGGACTGTATAGCAATCAGCCCCAGCATTTT. Translation: CASSLGTGGLYSNQPQHF.

The rearrangement joins TRBV28 to TRBJ2-7, with a tentative D call TRBD1 (5 bases). Per germline, CDR1 MDHEN and CDR2 SYDVKM. Trimming pared 6 bases from V and 0 bases from J, leaving 9 bases between. This CDR3 has 13 residues. The CDR3 loop is CASRQVTSYEQYF. In nucleotides, the CDR3 is TGTGCCAGCAGACAGGTTACCTCCTACGAGCAGTACTTC. The variable domain in full, completed from reference TRBV28 and TRBJ2-7, reads DVKVTQSSRYLVKRTGEKVFLECVQDMDHENMFWYRQDPGLGLRLIYFSYDVKMKEKGDIPEGYSVSREKKERFSLILESASTNQTSMYLCASRQVTSYEQYFGPGTRLTVT.

The chain combines TRBV27 with TRBJ1-2, with D possibly TRBD1 on 5 matching bases. Germline CDR1 and CDR2: MNHEY and SMNVEV (reference sequence). The V end lost 4 bases, the J end lost 5 bases, and 14 bases lay between the germline ends. This CDR3 is built from 14 residues. DNA for the CDR3: TGTGCCAGCAGTTCCTCGGACACCGGGTATGGCTACACCTTC. Amino acid sequence: CASSSSDTGYGYTF.

The chain joins TRBV12-3 or TRBV12-4 to TRBJ1-2; weak D call: TRBD1 (5 bases). The V gene lost 6 bases and the J gene lost 9 bases, with 14 bases spanning the gap. The CDR3 length is 12 residues. The CDR3 loop is CASRGLSNSYTF. CDR3 nucleotides: TGTGCCAGCAGGGGACTTTCCAATAGCTACACCTTC.

This chain connects TRBV20-1 to TRBJ2-6; D not certain. The V gene's germline CDR1 is DFQATT and CDR2 SNEGSKA (reference sequence). The V end was cut by 3 bases, the J end by 0 bases, with 18 bases between. The CDR3 consists of 18 residues. The CDR3 loop reads CSARGRWAPNSGANVLTF. The CDR3 DNA reads TGCAGTGCTAGGGGCCGGTGGGCTCCCAACTCTGGGGCCAACGTCCTGACTTTC.

The V call is TRBV9, the J call TRBJ1-4; TRBD1 aligns across 8 bases. Germline V gives CDR1 SGDLS, CDR2 YYNGEE. The J segment lost 7 bases and the V segment lost 0 bases, leaving 5 bases of the junction unmatched. The CDR3 totals 15 residues. The CDR3 DNA reads TGTGCCAGCAGCGTAGGGGGACAGGCGCGTGAAAAACTGTTTTTT. As protein: CASSVGGQAREKLFF.